This passage covers 9 T cell receptor beta chains from one sample sequenced in a study of blood T cell repertoires in COVID-19. Assay used: immunoSEQ multiplex PCR; TCRdb lists only in-frame clones, some missing. The data show approximately 89,000 clones, approximately 81% seen once. Sequencing used peripheral blood. All receptors come from a woman aged 70-85 years with acute or convalescent COVID-19.

The chain combines TRBV6-1 with TRBJ1-6, with D perhaps matching TRBD1 (5 bases). This CDR3 region has 16 residues. The germline gives CDR1 MNHNS, CDR2 SASEGT. V lost 3 bases, J lost 9 bases, and 18 bases lay in between. The CDR3: CASSEIGGEGSSPLHF. CDR3 DNA sequence: TGTGCCAGCAGTGAGATAGGAGGGGAGGGGAGTTCACCCCTCCACTTT.

The rearrangement uses TRBV7-9 and TRBJ1-1; no definite D call. CDR1 SEHNR and CDR2 FQNEAQ come from the germline V gene (reference sequence). Deletions cut 1 base from V and 0 bases from J, with 9 bases between. CDR3 length: 15 residues. The DNA of the CDR3 is TGTGCCAGCAGCTTAGTAGCCGCAGTGAACACTGAAGCTTTCTTT. Translating gives CASSLVAAVNTEAFF.

The V call is TRBV10-3, the J call TRBJ2-4; TRBD2 matches 7 bases. CDR3 length: 17 residues. V lost 3 bases to trimming and J lost 0 bases; unmatched junction nucleotides: 8. Germline CDR1 ENHRY, CDR2 SYGVKD. The CDR3 loop reads CAISEGPAGVAKNIQYF. DNA for the CDR3: TGTGCCATCAGTGAAGGGCCGGCGGGAGTAGCCAAAAACATTCAGTACTTC.

The chain employs TRBV10-1 and TRBJ2-2; D not certain. V was clipped by 5 bases and J by 0 bases, with 4 bases between them. Germline V gene lookup returns CDR1 WNHNN and CDR2 SYGVQD (reference sequence). The CDR3 loop spans 13 amino acids. CDR3 loop: CASSFSNTGELFF. The CDR3 nucleotides are TGCGCCAGCAGTTTCTCGAACACCGGGGAGCTGTTTTTT.

The chain links TRBV11-2 to TRBJ2-5; TRBD1 is a possible D gene (6 bases). CDR3 length: 14 residues. Germline lookup yields CDR1 SGHAT and CDR2 FQNNGV. V was trimmed by 5 bases and J by 5 bases, leaving 15 bases between them. The CDR3 DNA reads as TGTGCCAGCAGCCCACAGGGTTTCAAGGAGACCCAGTACTTC. This sequence encodes CASSPQGFKETQYF.

The chain combines TRBV7-2 with TRBJ2-1; D unresolved. Looked up from germline, CDR1 is SGHTA and CDR2 is FQGNSA. Trimming removed 2 bases at V and 4 bases at J, with 6 bases between. CDR3 length equals 13 residues. CDR3 protein: CASSLTVYNEQFF. Written as DNA, the CDR3 is TGTGCCAGCAGCTTAACGGTATACAATGAGCAGTTCTTC.

This chain links TRBV24-1 with TRBJ1-2; 7 bases align to TRBD1. The germline V gene encodes CDR1 KGHDR and CDR2 SFDVKD. This CDR3 is 13 amino acids long. With V trimmed by 7 bases and J by 7 bases, 8 bases remained unmatched. The CDR3 loop reads CATRGQDSRGYTF. CDR3 DNA: TGTGCCACCAGAGGACAGGATTCGCGTGGCTACACCTTC.

CDR3 nucleotide sequence: TGTGCCACCAGTGAGACAGGGGGCTCGAACACTGAAGCTTTCTTT. It yields the protein CATSETGGSNTEAFF. The chain carries TRBV24-1 and TRBJ1-1, with 10 bases that match TRBD1. The germline CDR1 and CDR2 sequences are KGHDR and SFDVKD. The junction had 2 bases not matched to a gene; V was cut back by 4 bases and J by 1 base. The CDR3 spans 15 residues.

V is TRBV3-1 (or the pseudogene TRBV3-2) and J is TRBJ2-3, with a tentative D call TRBD1 (6 bases). CDR3 length: 19 residues. Germline values: CDR1 LGHDT, CDR2 YNNKEL (reference sequence). The germline V and J ends were trimmed by 0 bases and 0 bases, with 19 bases remaining between them. The DNA of the CDR3 is TGTGCCAGCAGCCAAGACTGGGACACTGTATCAACTAGCACAGATACGCAGTATTTT. Translated: CASSQDWDTVSTSTDTQYF.